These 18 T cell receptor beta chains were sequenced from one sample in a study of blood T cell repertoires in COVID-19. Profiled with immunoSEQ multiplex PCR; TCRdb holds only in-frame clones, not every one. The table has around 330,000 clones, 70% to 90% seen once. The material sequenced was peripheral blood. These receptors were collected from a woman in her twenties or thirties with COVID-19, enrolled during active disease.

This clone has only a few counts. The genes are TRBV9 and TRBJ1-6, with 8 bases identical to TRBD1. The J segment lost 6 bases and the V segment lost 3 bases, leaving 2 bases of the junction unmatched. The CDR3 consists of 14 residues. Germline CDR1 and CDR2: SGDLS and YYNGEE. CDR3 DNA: TGTGCCAGCAGCGGAGGACAGGGTAATTCACCCCTCCACTTT. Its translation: CASSGGQGNSPLHF.

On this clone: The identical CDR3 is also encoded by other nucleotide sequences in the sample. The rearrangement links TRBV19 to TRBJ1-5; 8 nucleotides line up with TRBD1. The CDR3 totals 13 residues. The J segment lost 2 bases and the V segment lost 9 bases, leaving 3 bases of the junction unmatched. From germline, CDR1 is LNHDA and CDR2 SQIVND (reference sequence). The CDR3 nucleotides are TGTGCCAGCGGACAGGGTGGCAATCAGCCCCAGCATTTT. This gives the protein CASGQGGNQPQHF.

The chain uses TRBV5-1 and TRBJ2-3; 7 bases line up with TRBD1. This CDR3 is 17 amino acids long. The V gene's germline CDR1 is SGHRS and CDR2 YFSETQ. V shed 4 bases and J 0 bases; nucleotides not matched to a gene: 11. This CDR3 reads CASSPNRPGQSTDTQYF. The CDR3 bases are TGCGCCAGCAGCCCCAATCGTCCGGGACAGAGCACAGATACGCAGTATTTT.

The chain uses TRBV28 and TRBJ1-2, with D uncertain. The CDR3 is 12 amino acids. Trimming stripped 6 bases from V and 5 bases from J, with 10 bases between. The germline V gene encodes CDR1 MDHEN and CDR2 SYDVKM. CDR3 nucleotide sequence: TGTGCCAGCAGCTGGACTCTTTATGGCTACACCTTC. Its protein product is CASSWTLYGYTF.

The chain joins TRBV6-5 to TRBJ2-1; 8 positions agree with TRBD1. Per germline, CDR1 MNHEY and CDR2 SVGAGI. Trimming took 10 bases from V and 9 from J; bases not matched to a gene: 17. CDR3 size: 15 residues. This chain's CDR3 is CAIRQGAPPSGEQFF. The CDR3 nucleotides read TGTGCCATAAGGCAGGGGGCGCCCCCGTCTGGTGAGCAGTTCTTC.

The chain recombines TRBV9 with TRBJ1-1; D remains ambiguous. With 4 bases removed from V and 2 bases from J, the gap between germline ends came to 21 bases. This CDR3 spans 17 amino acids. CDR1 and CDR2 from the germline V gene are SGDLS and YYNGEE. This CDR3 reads CASSKTRVTSLNTEAFF. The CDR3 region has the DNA TGTGCCAGCAGCAAGACCCGGGTAACGAGTCTAAACACTGAAGCTTTCTTT.

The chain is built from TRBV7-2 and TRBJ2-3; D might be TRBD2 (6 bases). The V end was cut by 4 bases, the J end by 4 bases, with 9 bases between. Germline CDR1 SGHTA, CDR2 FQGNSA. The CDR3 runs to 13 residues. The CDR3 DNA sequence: TGTGCCAGCAGCTCCCGACTAGCAGATACGCAGTATTTT. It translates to CASSSRLADTQYF.

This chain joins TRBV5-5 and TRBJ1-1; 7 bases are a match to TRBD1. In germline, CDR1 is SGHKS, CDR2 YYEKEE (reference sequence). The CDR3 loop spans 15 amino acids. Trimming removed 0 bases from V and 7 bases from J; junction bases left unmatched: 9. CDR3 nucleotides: TGTGCCAGCAGCTTGGTTTCGACAGGGTCACTTGAAGCTTTCTTT. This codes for CASSLVSTGSLEAFF. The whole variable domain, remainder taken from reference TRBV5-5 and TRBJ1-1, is DAGVTQSPTHLIKTRGQQVTLRCSPISGHKSVSWYQQVLGQGPQFIFQYYEKEERGRGNFPDRFSARQFPNYSSELNVNALLLGDSALYLCASSLVSTGSLEAFFGQGTRLTVV.

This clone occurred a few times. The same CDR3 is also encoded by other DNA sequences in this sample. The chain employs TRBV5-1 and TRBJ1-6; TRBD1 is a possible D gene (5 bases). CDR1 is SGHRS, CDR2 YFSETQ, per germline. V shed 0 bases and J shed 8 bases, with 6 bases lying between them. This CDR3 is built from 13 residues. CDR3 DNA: TGCGCCAGCAGCTTGGCAGGGTATTCACCCCTCCACTTT. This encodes CASSLAGYSPLHF.

The CDR3, as DNA: TGCGCCAGCAGCCAAGTAGCACAGGGCAAAAAAAATTCACCCCTCCACTTT. Its protein product is CASSQVAQGKKNSPLHF. V gene TRBV4-1 combines with J gene TRBJ1-6; tentative D call: TRBD1 (6 bases). This CDR3 has 17 amino acids. With 1 base removed from V and 7 bases from J, the gap between germline ends came to 17 bases. Germline V lookup: CDR1 MGHRA, CDR2 YSYEKL.

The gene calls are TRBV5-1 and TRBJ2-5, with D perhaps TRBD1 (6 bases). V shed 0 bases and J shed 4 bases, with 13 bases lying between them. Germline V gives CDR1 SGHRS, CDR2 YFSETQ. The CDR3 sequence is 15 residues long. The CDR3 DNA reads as TGCGCCAGCAGCTTGGCCGTGGGACAACTAGAGACCCAGTACTTC. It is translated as CASSLAVGQLETQYF. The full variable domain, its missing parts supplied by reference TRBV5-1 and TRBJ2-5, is KAGVTQTPRYLIKTRGQQVTLSCSPISGHRSVSWYQQTPGQGLQFLFEYFSETQRNKGNFPGRFSGRQFSNSRSEMNVSTLELGDSALYLCASSLAVGQLETQYFGPGTRLLVL.

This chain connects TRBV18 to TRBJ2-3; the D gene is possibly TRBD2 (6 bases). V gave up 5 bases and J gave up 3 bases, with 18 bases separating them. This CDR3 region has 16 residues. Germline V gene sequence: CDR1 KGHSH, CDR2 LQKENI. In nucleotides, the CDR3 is TGTGCCAGCTCAGGGGACTCCGTTATAGGTACAGATACGCAGTATTTT. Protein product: CASSGDSVIGTDTQYF.

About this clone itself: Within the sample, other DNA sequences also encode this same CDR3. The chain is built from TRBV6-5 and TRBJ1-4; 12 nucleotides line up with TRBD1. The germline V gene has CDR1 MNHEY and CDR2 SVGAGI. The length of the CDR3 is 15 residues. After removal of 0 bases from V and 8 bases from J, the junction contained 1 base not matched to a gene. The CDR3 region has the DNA TGTGCCAGCAGTTACTCCGGGACAGGGGGCGAAAAACTGTTTTTT. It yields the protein CASSYSGTGGEKLFF.

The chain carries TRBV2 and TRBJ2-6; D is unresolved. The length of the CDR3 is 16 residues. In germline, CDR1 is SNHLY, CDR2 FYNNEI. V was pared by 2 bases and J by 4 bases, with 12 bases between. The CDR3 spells CASSELKPSGANVLTF. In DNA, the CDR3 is TGTGCCAGCAGTGAATTGAAGCCCTCCGGGGCCAACGTCCTGACTTTC.

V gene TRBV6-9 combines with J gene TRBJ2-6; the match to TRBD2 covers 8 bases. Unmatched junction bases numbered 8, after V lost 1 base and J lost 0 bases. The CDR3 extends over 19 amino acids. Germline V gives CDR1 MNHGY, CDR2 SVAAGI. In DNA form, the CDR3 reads TGTGCCAGCAGTTATTGGCGGGGGGCTCAGAGCTCTGGGGCCAACGTCCTGACTTTC. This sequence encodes CASSYWRGAQSSGANVLTF.

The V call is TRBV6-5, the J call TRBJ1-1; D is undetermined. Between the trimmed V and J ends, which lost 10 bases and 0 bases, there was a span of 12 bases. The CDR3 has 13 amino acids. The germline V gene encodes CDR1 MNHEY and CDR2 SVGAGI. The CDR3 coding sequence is TGTGCCACAAAACAAATTTTGAACACTGAAGCTTTCTTT. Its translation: CATKQILNTEAFF.

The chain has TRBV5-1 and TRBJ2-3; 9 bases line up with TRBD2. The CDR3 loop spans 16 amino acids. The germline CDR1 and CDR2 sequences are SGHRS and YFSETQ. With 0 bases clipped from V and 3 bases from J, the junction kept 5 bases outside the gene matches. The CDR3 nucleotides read TGCGCCAGCAGCTTGGCCGCGGGGGGGCCAACAGATACGCAGTATTTT. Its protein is CASSLAAGGPTDTQYF.

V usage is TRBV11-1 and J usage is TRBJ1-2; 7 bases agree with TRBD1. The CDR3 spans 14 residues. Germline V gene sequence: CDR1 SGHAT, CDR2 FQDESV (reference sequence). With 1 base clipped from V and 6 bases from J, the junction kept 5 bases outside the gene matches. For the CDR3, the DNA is TGTGCCAGCAGCTTAGGGGCAACAGGGGATGGCTACACCTTC. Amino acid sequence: CASSLGATGDGYTF.